This section outlines one TCR beta chain sequence together with its context. This specimen comes from a study of control samples from healthy donors and cancer patients. Measured with immunoSEQ multiplex PCR; TCRdb has only the in-frame clones, and not every one. The sample shows some 150,000 clones, approximately 96% of them seen only once. V was cut by 4 bases and J by 5 bases, with 15 bases left in between. Germline V lookup: CDR1 SGHNT, CDR2 YYREEE (reference sequence). The CDR3 runs to 15 residues. This TCR derives from a young woman in good health. V usage is TRBV5-4 and J usage is TRBJ1-4; D perhaps matches TRBD1 (6 bases). The source material was blood. In nucleotides, the CDR3 is TGTGCCAGCAGCCAAACCAGGGGTCTAAATGAAAAACTGTTTTTT. Protein product: CASSQTRGLNEKLFF.